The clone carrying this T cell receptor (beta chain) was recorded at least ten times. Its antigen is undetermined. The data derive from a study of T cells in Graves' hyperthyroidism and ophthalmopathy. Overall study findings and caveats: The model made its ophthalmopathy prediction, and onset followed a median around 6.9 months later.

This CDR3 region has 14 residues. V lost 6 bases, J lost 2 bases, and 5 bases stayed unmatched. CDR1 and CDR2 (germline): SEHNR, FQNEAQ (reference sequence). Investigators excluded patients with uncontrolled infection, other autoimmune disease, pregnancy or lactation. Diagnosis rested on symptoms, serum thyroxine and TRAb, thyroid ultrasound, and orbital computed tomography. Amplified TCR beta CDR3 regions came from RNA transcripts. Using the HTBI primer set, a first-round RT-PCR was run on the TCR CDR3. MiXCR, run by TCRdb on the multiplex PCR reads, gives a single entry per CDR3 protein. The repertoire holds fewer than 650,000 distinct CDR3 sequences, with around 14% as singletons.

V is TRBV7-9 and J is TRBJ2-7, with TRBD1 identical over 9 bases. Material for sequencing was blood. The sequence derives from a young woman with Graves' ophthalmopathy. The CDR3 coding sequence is TGTGCCAGCAGATGGACAGGGGAAACCTACGAGCAGTACTTC. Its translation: CASRWTGETYEQYF.